These 13 T cell receptor beta chains were all obtained from the same sample, sequenced in a study of T cell responses to AZD1222 COVID-19 vaccine. Libraries were prepared by immunoSEQ multiplex PCR; TCRdb keeps only in-frame clonotypes and omits some of them. The sample includes 120,000 or so clones, 85% to 90% of them seen just once. This specimen consisted of peripheral blood, obtained on day 0 of MenACWY control vaccination. The receptors derive from an adult in good health.

The chain is built from TRBV11-2 and TRBJ2-3; tentatively, D is TRBD1 or TRBD2 (6 bases each). V lost 2 bases and J 4 bases, leaving 13 bases between the germline ends. Looked up from germline, CDR1 is SGHAT and CDR2 is FQNNGV. The CDR3 has 15 residues. This chain's CDR3 is CASSLRRGGSDTQYF. The CDR3 DNA reads TGTGCCAGCAGCTTACGCAGGGGAGGCTCAGATACGCAGTATTTT.

The chain recombines TRBV4-3 with TRBJ1-1; tentatively, D is TRBD1 (5 bases). The germline V gene has CDR1 LGHNA and CDR2 YSLEER. The CDR3 totals 13 residues. Trimming removed 3 bases at V and 4 bases at J, with 9 bases between. CDR3 sequence reads: CASSQGRTTEAFF. CDR3 DNA: TGCGCCAGCAGCCAGGGACGGACCACTGAAGCTTTCTTT.

The chain is built from TRBV30 and TRBJ1-5; 7 bases are a match to TRBD1. Trimming at V came to 2 bases and at J to 0 bases, leaving 1 base not matched to a gene. The germline V gene encodes CDR1 GTSNPN and CDR2 SVGIG (reference sequence). The CDR3 totals 14 residues. The CDR3 region is CAWSQGDSNQPQHF. Here the CDR3 DNA reads TGTGCCTGGAGTCAGGGGGATAGCAATCAGCCCCAGCATTTT.

This clone was observed once. CDR3 in amino acids: CASSANSAGVYGYTF. The CDR3 nucleotides read TGTGCCAGCAGCGCAAACAGTGCCGGGGTTTATGGCTACACCTTC. This chain joins TRBV7-2 and TRBJ1-2; D gene ambiguous. The germline V gene has CDR1 SGHTA and CDR2 FQGNSA. The CDR3 is 15 residues long. Trimming left V 5 bases short and J 5 bases short, with 18 bases between.

The genes are TRBV3-1 (or the pseudogene TRBV3-2) and TRBJ1-4; no definite D call. V lost 5 bases, J lost 6 bases, and 7 bases lay in between. CDR3 length: 12 amino acids. Germline V lookup: CDR1 LGHDT, CDR2 YNNKEL (reference sequence). The CDR3 bases are TGTGCCAGCAGCTCGACTTATGAAAAACTGTTTTTT. It is translated as CASSSTYEKLFF.

The V call is TRBV5-6, the J call TRBJ2-2; D unclear. Germline values: CDR1 SGHDT, CDR2 YYEEEE. The length of the CDR3 is 15 residues. V lost 2 bases and J 3 bases, leaving 11 bases between the germline ends. CDR3: CASSLSNSYTGELFF. The DNA of the CDR3 is TGTGCCAGCAGCTTAAGCAACAGCTACACCGGGGAGCTGTTTTTT.

The chain has TRBV2 and TRBJ2-7; tentatively, D is TRBD1 (6 bases). V was clipped by 8 bases and J by 0 bases, with 11 bases between them. The CDR3 totals 13 residues. CDR1 and CDR2 (germline): SNHLY, FYNNEI. DNA for the CDR3: TGTGCCAGCGAGGGGGTAAACTCCTACGAGCAGTACTTC. Translation: CASEGVNSYEQYF.

The chain is built from TRBV29-1 and TRBJ2-1; the match to TRBD2 covers 10 bases. CDR1 and CDR2 from the germline V gene are SQVTM and ANQGSEA. The junction had 5 bases not matched to a gene; V was cut back by 4 bases and J by 8 bases. The CDR3 contains 13 residues. Written as DNA, the CDR3 is TGCAGCGTTGTTCTAGCGGGAGTGGATGAGCAGTTCTTC. This gives the protein CSVVLAGVDEQFF.

The CDR3 DNA reads TGTGCCAGCAGACGTACAGGGACAGATACGCAGTATTTT. Residues: CASRRTGTDTQYF. This rearrangement joins TRBV5-6 to TRBJ2-3, with D possibly being TRBD1 (6 bases). V was trimmed by 5 bases and J by 3 bases, leaving 10 bases between them. Germline assignment: CDR1 SGHDT and CDR2 YYEEEE. The CDR3 length is 13 residues.

Comment on this clone: The junction departs from germline at one end; a sequencing error may be responsible. V usage is TRBV27 and J usage is TRBJ2-7; 7 bases are a match to TRBD2. There are 15 residues in the CDR3. From germline, CDR1 is MNHEY and CDR2 SMNVEV (reference sequence). CDR3 region: CASSTGGGLSYERYF. The CDR3 DNA sequence: TGTGCCAGCAGTACGGGGGGAGGCCTCTCCTACGAGCGGTACTTC.

This chain uses TRBV24-1 with TRBJ1-5, with 8 bases identical to TRBD1. V was clipped by 7 bases and J by 7 bases; unmatched bases: 8. Germline CDR1 and CDR2: KGHDR and SFDVKD. This CDR3 contains 14 residues. CDR3 DNA: TGTGCCACCAGCCCGGGACAGGCACGACAGCCCCAGCATTTT. It is translated as CATSPGQARQPQHF.

The chain employs TRBV4-1 and TRBJ2-5; 7 nucleotides match TRBD1. The CDR3 is 17 amino acids. CDR1 MGHRA and CDR2 YSYEKL come from the germline V gene. V lost 3 bases to trimming and J lost 4 bases; unmatched junction nucleotides: 14. CDR3 sequence (DNA): TGCGCCAGCAGCCAGTCTCGACAGGGCGCCTGGGGAGAGACCCAGTACTTC. Its translation: CASSQSRQGAWGETQYF.

The chain's CDR3 is CAWSVAGGQAFF. The DNA for the CDR3 is TGTGCCTGGAGTGTAGCGGGAGGGCAGGCTTTCTTT. V is TRBV30 and J is TRBJ1-1, with D uncertain. This CDR3 contains 12 residues. Trimming took off 0 bases at V and 11 bases at J, with 13 bases between the two ends. The germline V gene encodes CDR1 GTSNPN and CDR2 SVGIG (reference sequence).